A selection of T cell receptor beta chains follows, all from one sample in a study of molecular identifiers for immune sequencing clone quantification. TCRdb re-analysed the PCR reads in MiXCR, keeping a single row per CDR3 protein. The profile shows about 640,000 distinct CDR3 sequences, 15% to 20% of them singletons. Sequences were obtained from naive CD8+ T cells from blood, with Jurkat cell RNA spiked in. The source of these receptors is a human donor in good health. Some libraries in this study had Jurkat cell RNA spiked in. Each CDR3 is given with its conserved first and last residue. D genes are given only for firm matches. For some rows the clone size is stated as once, few or many, or as a class when expanded; others skip it.

V	J	D	size	CDR3	DNA
TRBV12-3/TRBV12-4	TRBJ2-3	NA	NA	CAGSTGPPSTDTQYF	TGTGCCGGCAGTACCGGGCCCCCCAGCACAGATACGCAGTATTTT
TRBV27	TRBJ2-1	NA	few	CASSFVGAINDEQFF	TGTGCCAGCAGTTTTGTCGGGGCCATCAATGATGAGCAGTTCTTC
TRBV19	TRBJ1-4	NA	many	CASSLRPSLPFEKLFF	TGTGCCAGTAGTCTACGACCGTCTCTCCCTTTCGAAAAACTGTTTTTT
TRBV20-1	TRBJ2-5	TRBD2	many	CSATRTSDWEETQYF	TGCAGTGCTACACGGACTAGCGATTGGGAAGAGACCCAGTACTTC
TRBV6-6	TRBJ2-7	NA	many	CASSLTMAYEQYF	TGTGCCAGCAGTCTGACAATGGCCTACGAGCAGTACTTC
TRBV4-3	TRBJ1-4	NA	many	CASSQLFPTNEKLFF	TGCGCCAGCAGCCAATTGTTCCCCACTAATGAAAAACTGTTTTTT
TRBV7-9	TRBJ1-3	NA	many	CASSPRSDGNTIYF	TGTGCCAGCAGCCCCCGTTCTGACGGAAACACCATATATTTT
TRBV6-2/TRBV6-3	TRBJ2-3	TRBD2	NA	CACKGLARTDAQYF	TGTGCCTGCAAGGGACTAGCGCGCACAGATGCGCAGTATTTT
TRBV24-1	TRBJ2-3	TRBD2	NA	CATSEPTSGKDTQYF	TGTGCCACCAGTGAGCCGACTAGCGGGAAAGATACGCAGTATTTT
TRBV5-1	TRBJ2-2	NA	NA	CASSFRQGGDTGELFF	TGCGCCAGCAGCTTCAGACAGGGAGGGGATACCGGGGAGCTGTTTTTT
TRBV11-2	TRBJ2-7	TRBD1	NA	CASSLGRDSRTYEQYF	TGTGCCAGCAGCTTAGGACGGGACAGCCGAACGTACGAGCAGTACTTC
TRBV29-1	TRBJ2-7	TRBD2	many	CSVVSFSGGLIF	TGCAGCGTTGTATCTTTTAGCGGGGGACTTATATTC
TRBV24-1	TRBJ2-3	NA	many	CATSAGETDTQYF	TGTGCCACCAGTGCTGGGGAGACAGATACGCAGTATTTT